A selection of T cell receptor beta chains follows, all from one sample in a study of T cell repertoires in cytomegalovirus infection. What these receptors recognize is not known. Each CDR3 protein gets one entry after TCRdb re-called the reads with MiXCR. The sample has some 120,000 distinct CDR3 sequences, more than 25% seen once; the top ten hold 45% to 65%. The source was CD8+ T cells from cultured PBMCs, collected from culture after CMV antigen stimulation. These receptors were taken from a human donor in good health (CMV status not recorded). Some clones in this sample may be carry-over from other donors' samples. CDR3s include the opening cysteine and the closing phenylalanine or tryptophan. A D gene is named only where the DNA matches it firmly. For some rows the clone size is stated as once, few or many, or as a class when expanded; others skip it.

>TRBD1|TRBJ1-1|TRBV7-9|few
CASRGQGADTEAFF
TGTGCCAGCAGGGGACAGGGGGCAGACACTGAAGCTTTCTTT
>-|TRBJ2-1|TRBV12-3/TRBV12-4|few
CASSFRDEQFF
TGTGCCAGCAGTTTTAGGGATGAGCAGTTCTTC
>-|TRBJ2-5|TRBV7-6|-
CASSLVAGGSETQYF
TGTGCCAGCAGCTTAGTCGCAGGGGGGTCAGAGACCCAGTACTTC
>TRBD1|TRBJ1-1|TRBV4-1|-
CASSPRDRGPSMAFF
TGCGCCAGCAGCCCGCGGGACAGGGGGCCGAGCATGGCTTTCTTT
>TRBD1|TRBJ2-4|TRBV18|-
CASSTSGTEVPLAKNIQYF
TGTGCCAGCTCAACCTCCGGGACAGAGGTTCCACTGGCCAAAAACATTCAGTACTTC
>-|TRBJ1-2|TRBV7-9|few
CASSFPANYGYTF
TGTGCCAGCAGCTTCCCAGCTAACTATGGCTACACCTTC
>-|TRBJ2-1|TRBV11-2|-
CASSLEGQSQGWEQFF
TGTGCCAGCAGCTTAGAAGGGCAGTCCCAGGGTTGGGAGCAGTTCTTC
>-|TRBJ1-1|TRBV7-2|few
CASSRTGNTEAFF
TGTGCCAGCAGCCGCACAGGGAACACTGAAGCTTTCTTT
>TRBD2|TRBJ2-3|TRBV7-6|-
CASSPGGGRPNPDTQYF
TGTGCCAGCAGCCCGGGCGGGGGGCGGCCGAATCCAGATACGCAGTATTTT
>-|TRBJ2-6|TRBV6-5|few
CASSYANSGANVLTF
TGTGCCAGCAGTTACGCGAACTCTGGGGCCAACGTCCTGACTTTC
>-|TRBJ2-2|TRBV29-1|-
CSAEPRSGELFF
TGCAGCGCCGAGCCTAGGTCCGGGGAGCTGTTTTTT
>-|TRBJ2-3|TRBV29-1|-
CSVLRDSTDTQYF
TGCAGCGTCCTCAGGGACAGCACAGATACGCAGTATTTT
>TRBD2|TRBJ2-3|TRBV7-2|many
CASRGSGGAYTSTDTQYF
TGTGCCAGCAGAGGTAGCGGGGGGGCCTATACTAGCACAGATACGCAGTATTTT
>-|TRBJ1-1|TRBV4-1|-
CASSQWATNTEAFF
TGCGCCAGCAGCCAATGGGCGACGAACACTGAAGCTTTCTTT
>-|TRBJ1-2|TRBV7-9|once
CASSARPGAHNYGYTF
TGTGCCAGCAGCGCGCGCCCAGGGGCCCATAACTATGGCTACACCTTC
>-|TRBJ2-1|TRBV7-4|-
CASSPALGSSVNNEQFF
TGTGCCAGCAGCCCAGCCCTGGGATCCTCGGTTAACAATGAGCAGTTCTTC
>-|TRBJ1-1|TRBV7-9|-
CASRSGEAEAFF
TGTGCCAGCAGGTCAGGGGAGGCTGAAGCTTTCTTT
>-|TRBJ2-7|TRBV28|few
CASSLSDRGYEQYF
TGTGCCAGCAGTTTGTCGGACAGAGGCTACGAGCAGTACTTC
>TRBD1|TRBJ1-5|TRBV6-1|few
CASSSKGTGVSNQPQHF
TGTGCCAGCAGCTCCAAGGGAACAGGGGTGAGCAATCAGCCCCAGCATTTT
>-|TRBJ2-7|TRBV29-1|-
CSVVGSFSYEQYF
TGCAGCGTTGTAGGCAGTTTCTCCTACGAGCAGTACTTC
>TRBD1|TRBJ1-2|TRBV7-8|many
CASSRGTDYGYTF
TGTGCCAGCAGCCGAGGGACAGACTATGGCTACACCTTC
>-|TRBJ1-2|TRBV7-8|-
CASSLVEDTGSGYTF
TGTGCCAGCAGCTTAGTTGAGGACACCGGGAGCGGCTACACCTTC
>TRBD2|TRBJ2-1|TRBV6-2/TRBV6-3|few
CASSPGIAGVEQFF
TGTGCCAGCAGCCCCGGCATAGCGGGGGTTGAGCAGTTCTTC
>-|TRBJ2-7|TRBV7-6|few
CASSLAGAGSTYEQYF
TGTGCCAGCAGCTTAGCAGGTGCGGGGTCAACCTACGAGCAGTACTTC
>-|TRBJ1-3|TRBV19|many
CASRLDSGNTIYF
TGTGCCAGTCGTCTGGACTCTGGAAACACCATATATTTT
>-|TRBJ2-3|TRBV2|-
CASRETEGFFRTDTQYF
TGTGCCAGCAGGGAAACAGAGGGGTTCTTTCGCACAGATACGCAGTATTTT
>-|TRBJ1-2|TRBV7-9|-
CASSLGSIYGYTF
TGTGCCAGCAGCTTAGGCAGTATCTATGGCTACACCTTC
>-|TRBJ2-2|TRBV7-2|-
CASSHQQGALSTGELFF
TGTGCCAGCAGCCACCAACAGGGCGCACTTTCAACCGGGGAGCTGTTTTTT
>TRBD1|TRBJ2-1|TRBV29-1|many
CSVEDQDRRSYNEQFF
TGCAGCGTTGAAGATCAGGACAGGCGATCCTACAATGAGCAGTTCTTC
>-|TRBJ1-1|TRBV6-1|-
CASSSDWDTEAFF
TGTGCCAGCAGCTCCGACTGGGACACTGAAGCTTTCTTT
>-|TRBJ1-1|TRBV19|many
CASSIDRSEAFF
TGTGCCAGTAGTATAGATCGAAGTGAAGCTTTCTTT
>TRBD1|TRBJ1-1|TRBV6-6|-
CASSHGTGAAFF
TGTGCCAGCAGCCACGGGACAGGGGCAGCTTTCTTT
>TRBD1|TRBJ1-6|TRBV5-6|-
CASSRGQESSYNSPLHF
TGTGCCAGCAGCCGGGGACAGGAAAGCTCCTATAATTCACCCCTCCACTTT
>TRBD2|TRBJ2-1|TRBV4-1|few
CASSPRSGGYNEQFF
TGCGCCAGCAGCCCCCGTAGCGGGGGGTACAATGAGCAGTTCTTC
>TRBD1|TRBJ1-5|TRBV4-1|-
CASSTGNNQPQHF
TGCGCCAGCTCGACAGGGAATAATCAGCCCCAGCATTTT
>-|TRBJ1-3|TRBV4-1|few
CASSQETGQTGNTIYF
TGCGCCAGCAGCCAAGAAACAGGGCAAACTGGAAACACCATATATTTT
>-|TRBJ1-1|TRBV11-2|many
CASSVTQGPGMNTEAFF
TGTGCCAGCAGCGTCACACAGGGACCTGGGATGAACACTGAAGCTTTCTTT
>-|TRBJ1-6|TRBV19|few
CASSWGLSNSPLHF
TGTGCCAGTAGTTGGGGACTTAGTAATTCACCCCTCCACTTT
>-|TRBJ1-1|TRBV7-2|many
CASSSVGGSEAFF
TGTGCCAGCAGCTCGGTGGGGGGGTCTGAAGCTTTCTTT
>TRBD1|TRBJ2-7|TRBV6-2/TRBV6-3|-
CASSRADRGGEQYF
TGTGCCAGCAGTCGAGCGGACAGGGGTGGCGAGCAGTACTTC
>-|TRBJ1-2|TRBV6-6|-
CASSETGLFPNYGYTF
TGTGCCAGCAGTGAGACAGGACTTTTCCCTAACTATGGCTACACCTTC
>TRBD1|TRBJ1-5|TRBV7-4|-
CASSRDSGGPQHF
TGTGCCAGCAGCCGGGACTCAGGGGGGCCCCAGCATTTT
>TRBD2|TRBJ2-7|TRBV6-1|-
CASSEFLAGYEQYF
TGTGCCAGCAGTGAATTCCTAGCGGGTTACGAGCAGTACTTC
>TRBD1|TRBJ2-7|TRBV7-9|many
CASSSGTVAYEQYF
TGTGCCAGCAGCTCCGGGACAGTGGCTTACGAGCAGTACTTC
>-|TRBJ2-5|TRBV9|-
CASSVDWGTQETQYF
TGTGCCAGCAGCGTAGATTGGGGGACACAGGAGACCCAGTACTTC
>-|TRBJ2-7|TRBV2|-
CASILDSYEQYF
-
>-|TRBJ1-1|TRBV4-1|few
CASSPQPSPNRGAFF
TGCGCCAGCAGCCCACAACCTTCTCCTAATCGAGGAGCTTTCTTT
>-|TRBJ2-3|TRBV12-3/TRBV12-4|few
CASSEIQGVTDTQYF
TGTGCCAGCAGTGAAATTCAGGGTGTAACAGATACGCAGTATTTT
>TRBD1|TRBJ2-2|TRBV28|few
CASTRVGQGYTGELFF
TGTGCCAGCACCCGAGTGGGACAGGGCTACACCGGGGAGCTGTTTTTT